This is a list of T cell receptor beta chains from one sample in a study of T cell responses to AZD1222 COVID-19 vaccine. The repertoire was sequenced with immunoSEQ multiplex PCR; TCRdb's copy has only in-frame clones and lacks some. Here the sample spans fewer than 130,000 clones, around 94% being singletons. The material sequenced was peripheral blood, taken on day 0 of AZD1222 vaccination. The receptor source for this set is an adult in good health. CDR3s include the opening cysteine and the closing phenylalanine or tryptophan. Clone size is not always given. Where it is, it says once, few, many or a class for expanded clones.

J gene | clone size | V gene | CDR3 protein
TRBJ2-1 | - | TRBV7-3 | CASSLNPTSGGVSEQFF
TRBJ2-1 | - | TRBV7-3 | CASSLYGQRPYNEQFF
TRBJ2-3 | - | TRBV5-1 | CASSLRFTGQGSTDTQYF
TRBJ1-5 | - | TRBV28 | CASTTWGGQHPPQHF
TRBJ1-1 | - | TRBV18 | CASSRTGGGLNTEAFF
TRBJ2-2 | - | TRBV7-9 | CASRSRQDNTGELFF
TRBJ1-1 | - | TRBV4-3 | CASSQVYDHLSSTEAFF
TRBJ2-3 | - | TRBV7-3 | CASSLAGGADTQYF
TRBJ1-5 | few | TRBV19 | CASSIREGQPQHF
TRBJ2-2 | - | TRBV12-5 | CASRIGADTGELFF
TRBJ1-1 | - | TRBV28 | CASSLRSEAFF
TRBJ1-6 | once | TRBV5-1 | CASSLDGFYSSYNSPLHF
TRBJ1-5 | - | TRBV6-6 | CASCDRGFRQPQHF
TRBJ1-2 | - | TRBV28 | CASSFDQLGGYTF
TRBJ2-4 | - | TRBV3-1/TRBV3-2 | CASSHWTVAKNIQYF
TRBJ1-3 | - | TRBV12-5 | CASGQDRGAGNTIYF
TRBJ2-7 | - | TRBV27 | CASSLQGTVFYEQYF
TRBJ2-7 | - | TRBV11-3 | CASSLDGGTVSYEQYF
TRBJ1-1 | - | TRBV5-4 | CASSPGQGGNTEAFF
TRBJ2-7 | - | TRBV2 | CASSGRQYPSYEQYF
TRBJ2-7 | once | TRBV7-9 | CASRTADRAYEQYF
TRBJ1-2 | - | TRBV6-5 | CASRNTVDVRYTF
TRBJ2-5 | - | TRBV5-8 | CASSFRPGVKQTQYF
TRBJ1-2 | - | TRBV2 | CARRGGYGGYTF
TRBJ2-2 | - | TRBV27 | CASSLVAGELFF
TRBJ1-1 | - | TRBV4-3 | CASSLRGWDTEAFF
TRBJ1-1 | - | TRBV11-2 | CASRLTGTGNTEAFF
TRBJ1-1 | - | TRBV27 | CASIALQGESTEAFF
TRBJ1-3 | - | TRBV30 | CAWSVRGNGNTIYF
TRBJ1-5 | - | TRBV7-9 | CASSLVQGGDQPQHF
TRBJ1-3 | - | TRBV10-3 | CAISDSGTGGKGNTIYF
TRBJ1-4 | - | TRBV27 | CASSPRQGIEKLFF
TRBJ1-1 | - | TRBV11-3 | CASSTTGGDTEAFF
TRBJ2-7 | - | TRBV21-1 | CASGAHPNKTYEQYF
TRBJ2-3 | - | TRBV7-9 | CASSPSTGAQYF
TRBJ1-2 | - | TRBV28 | CASSHRDRNYGYTF
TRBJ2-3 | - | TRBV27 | CASVPGWGTGDTQYF
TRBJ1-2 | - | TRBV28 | CASSLSSSHYGYTF
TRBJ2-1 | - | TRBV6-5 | CASSTYNNEQFF
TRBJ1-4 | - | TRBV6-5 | CASVLPGTMKEKLFF
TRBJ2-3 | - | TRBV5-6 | CASSLAGRGLTDTQYF
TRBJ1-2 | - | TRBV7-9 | CASSPAVGSGYTF
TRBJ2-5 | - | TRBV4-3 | CASSQNGLRGANQETQYF
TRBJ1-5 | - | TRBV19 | CASSIGGASNQPQHF
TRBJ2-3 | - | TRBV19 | CASGDLGGTDTQYF
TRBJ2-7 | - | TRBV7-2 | CASSSGQIGSSYEQYF
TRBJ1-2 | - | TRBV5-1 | CASSLSPTGRNYGYTF
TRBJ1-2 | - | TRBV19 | CASMTGQRVYGYTF
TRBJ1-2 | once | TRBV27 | CASRGGTGVGYTF
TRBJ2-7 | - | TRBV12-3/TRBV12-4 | CASSRTQHEQYF
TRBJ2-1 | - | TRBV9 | CASSGNEQFF
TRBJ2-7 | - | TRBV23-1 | CASSRHRASYEQYF